One and the same sample provided the 10 T cell receptor beta chains below, sequenced in a study of T cells in Graves' hyperthyroidism and ophthalmopathy (dated by TCRdb to between 2017 and 2020). Receptors were amplified or captured by multiplex PCR. Data came from an Illumina HiSeq 2000. The TCR beta CDR3 regions were amplified from RNA transcripts. For the first round of RT-PCR on the TCR CDR3, the HTBI primer set was used together with the Qiagen OneStep RT-PCR kit. In TCRdb, the public reads were trimmed at Q25 with fastp and aligned with MiXCR, with productive beta chains retained. Rows with one shared CDR3 protein collapse into an entry with the most common genes and DNA. Present in this sample are around 450,000 distinct CDR3 sequences, about a sixth of which were seen just once. The top ten constitute over 12% of the sample. The sequenced sample consisted of blood. These receptors were taken from a young woman with Graves' hyperthyroidism.

This chain uses TRBV9 with TRBJ1-2, with D unclear. This CDR3 spans 21 amino acids. CDR1 is SGDLS, CDR2 YYNGEE, per germline. V lost 0 bases and J lost 2, with 29 bases in between. The CDR3: CASSVATLGGGAPFPNYGYTF. Here the CDR3 DNA reads TGTGCCAGCAGCGTAGCTACCCTAGGTGGTGGAGCCCCCTTCCCCAACTATGGCTACACCTTC.

This clonotype was seen a handful of times. The rearrangement links TRBV11-1 to TRBJ2-1, with 10 bases fitting TRBD2. Germline trimming cut 5 bases from V and 7 bases from J; bases unmatched to any gene: 11. The CDR3 consists of 16 residues. CDR1 and CDR2 (germline): SGHAT, FQDESV (reference sequence). The CDR3 DNA is TGTGCCAGCAGCCCCCTTCTAGCGGGAGTCTATAATGAGCAGTTCTTC. Protein product: CASSPLLAGVYNEQFF. Combining the CDR3 with reference TRBV11-1 and TRBJ2-1 gives the whole variable domain EAEVAQSPRYKITEKSQAVAFWCDPISGHATLYWYRQILGQGPELLVQFQDESVVDDSQLPKDRFSAERLKGVDSTLKIQPAELGDSAMYLCASSPLLAGVYNEQFFGPGTRLTVL.

This clonotype has ten or more counts. J is TRBJ1-5 and V is TRBV18; no definite D call. The germline gives CDR1 KGHSH, CDR2 LQKENI. V lost 3 bases and J lost 3, with 15 bases in between. The CDR3 length is 16 residues. The CDR3 sequence: CASSPDGIGNNQPQHF. Here the CDR3 DNA reads TGTGCCAGCTCACCCGATGGGATAGGGAACAATCAGCCCCAGCATTTT.

This clonotype has at least ten counts. The genes are TRBV3-1 and TRBJ2-3, with 11 bases fitting TRBD2. With 2 bases clipped from V and 2 bases from J, the junction kept 9 bases outside the gene matches. The CDR3 contains 18 residues. The germline V gene has CDR1 LGHDT and CDR2 YNNKEL (reference sequence). The CDR3 here is CASSQSQGLAANTDTQYF. CDR3 DNA sequence: TGTGCCAGCAGCCAAAGTCAGGGACTAGCGGCAAACACAGATACGCAGTATTTT.

Many counts were recorded for this clonotype. The CDR3 nucleotides read TGTGCCAGCAGCGGGAATGTGGGAGAGACCCAGTACTTC. Translating it yields CASSGNVGETQYF. The chain recombines TRBV11-3 with TRBJ2-5; the D is unclear. This CDR3 is built from 13 residues. The germline V gene encodes CDR1 SGHNT and CDR2 YENEEA. V dropped 5 bases and J dropped 4 bases, with 11 bases sitting between them. The variable domain in full, with the rest retrieved from reference TRBV11-3 and TRBJ2-5, is EAGVVQSPRYKIIEKKQPVAFWCNPISGHNTLYWYLQNLGQGPELLIRYENEEAVDDSQLPKDRFSAERLKGVDSTLKIQPAELGDSAVYLCASSGNVGETQYFGPGTRLLVL.

The rearrangement links TRBV10-3 to TRBJ1-1, with a possible D match to TRBD1 (5 bases). The CDR3 extends over 15 amino acids. CDR1 is ENHRY, CDR2 SYGVKD, per germline. Trimming shortened V by 5 bases and J by 1 base, and 14 bases separated the two germline ends. The CDR3 loop is CAISPAGRANTEAFF. The DNA for the CDR3 is TGTGCCATCAGTCCCGCCGGCAGGGCGAACACTGAAGCTTTCTTT.

This clonotype was seen at least ten times. The rearrangement joins TRBV10-3 to TRBJ2-7; D ambiguous. V shed 6 bases and J shed 4 bases, with 7 bases lying between them. The CDR3 sequence is 11 residues long. From germline, CDR1 is ENHRY and CDR2 SYGVKD. CDR3 amino acids: CAIRKGYEQYF. The CDR3 DNA sequence: TGTGCCATCAGAAAAGGTTACGAGCAGTACTTC.

Many counts were recorded for this clonotype. The chain has TRBV6-1 and TRBJ2-5; D call uncertain. Deletions cut 5 bases from V and 7 bases from J, with 11 bases between. Germline CDR1 MNHNS, CDR2 SASEGT. The CDR3 is made up of 12 amino acids. The CDR3 protein is CASSYPLGTQYF. The CDR3 DNA sequence: TGTGCCAGCAGTTATCCCCTAGGGACCCAGTACTTC.

This clonotype was counted many times. The gene calls are TRBV14 and TRBJ1-2; possibly TRBD1 for D (5 bases). V shed 1 base and J shed 6 bases, with 9 bases lying between them. There are 13 residues in the CDR3. Per germline, CDR1 SGHDN and CDR2 FVKESK. CDR3 nucleotide sequence: TGTGCCAGCAGCCAAGCCTTCAGGGATGGCTACACCTTC. It encodes CASSQAFRDGYTF.

This clonotype has a count of ten or more. The genes are TRBV7-9 and TRBJ1-3, with D tentatively TRBD1 (5 bases). The CDR3 runs to 16 residues. Germline V gene sequence: CDR1 SEHNR, CDR2 FQNEAQ (reference sequence). With 3 bases removed from V and 0 bases from J, the gap between germline ends came to 12 bases. The chain's CDR3 is CASSFGHPDSGNTIYF. The CDR3 DNA reads TGTGCCAGCAGCTTCGGACACCCGGACTCTGGAAACACCATATATTTT.